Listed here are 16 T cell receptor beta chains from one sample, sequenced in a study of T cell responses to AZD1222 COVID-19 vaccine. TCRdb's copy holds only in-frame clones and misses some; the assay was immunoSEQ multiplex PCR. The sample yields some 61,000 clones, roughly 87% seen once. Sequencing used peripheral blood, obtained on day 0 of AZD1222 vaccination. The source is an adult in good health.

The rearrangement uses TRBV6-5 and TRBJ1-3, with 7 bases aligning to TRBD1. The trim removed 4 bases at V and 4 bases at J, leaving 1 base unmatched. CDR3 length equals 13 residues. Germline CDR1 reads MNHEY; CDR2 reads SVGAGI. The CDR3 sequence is CASSLDRGNTIYF. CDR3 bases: TGTGCCAGCAGTTTGGACAGGGGAAACACCATATATTTT.

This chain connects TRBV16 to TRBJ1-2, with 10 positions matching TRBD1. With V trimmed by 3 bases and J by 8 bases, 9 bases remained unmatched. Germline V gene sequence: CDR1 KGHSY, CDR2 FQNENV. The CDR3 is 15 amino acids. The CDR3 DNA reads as TGTGCCAGCAGCCAGCGAGGGGGACAGGGGAACGGCTACACCTTC. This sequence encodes CASSQRGGQGNGYTF. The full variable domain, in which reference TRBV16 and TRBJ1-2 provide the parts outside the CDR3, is GEEVAQTPKHLVRGEGQKAKLYCAPIKGHSYVFWYQQVLKNEFKFLISFQNENVFDETGMPKERFSAKCLPNSPCSLEIQATKLEDSAVYFCASSQRGGQGNGYTFGSGTRLTVV.

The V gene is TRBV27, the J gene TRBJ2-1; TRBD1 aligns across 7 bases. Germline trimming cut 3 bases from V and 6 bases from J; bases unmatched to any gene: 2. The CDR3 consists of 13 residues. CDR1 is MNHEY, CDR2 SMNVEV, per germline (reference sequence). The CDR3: CASSFRQGNEQFF. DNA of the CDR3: TGTGCCAGCAGTTTCAGACAGGGCAATGAGCAGTTCTTC.

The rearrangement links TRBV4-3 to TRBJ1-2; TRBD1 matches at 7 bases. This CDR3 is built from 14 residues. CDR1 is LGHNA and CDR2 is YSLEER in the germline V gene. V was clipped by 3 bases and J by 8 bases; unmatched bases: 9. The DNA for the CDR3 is TGCGCCAGCAGCCACCGACAGGGATCGGACGGCTACACCTTC. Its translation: CASSHRQGSDGYTF.

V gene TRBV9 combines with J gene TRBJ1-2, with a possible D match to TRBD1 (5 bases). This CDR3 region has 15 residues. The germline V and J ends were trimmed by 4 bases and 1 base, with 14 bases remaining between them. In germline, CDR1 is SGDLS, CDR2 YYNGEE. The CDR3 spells CASSPRFRDNYGYTF. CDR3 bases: TGTGCCAGCAGCCCCCGTTTCAGGGATAACTATGGCTACACCTTC.

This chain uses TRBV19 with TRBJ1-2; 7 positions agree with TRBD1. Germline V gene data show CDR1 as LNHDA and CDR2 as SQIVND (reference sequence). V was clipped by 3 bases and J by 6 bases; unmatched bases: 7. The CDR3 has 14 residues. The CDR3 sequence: CASSIGQDLDGYTF. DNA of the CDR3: TGTGCCAGTAGTATTGGACAGGATTTGGATGGCTACACCTTC.

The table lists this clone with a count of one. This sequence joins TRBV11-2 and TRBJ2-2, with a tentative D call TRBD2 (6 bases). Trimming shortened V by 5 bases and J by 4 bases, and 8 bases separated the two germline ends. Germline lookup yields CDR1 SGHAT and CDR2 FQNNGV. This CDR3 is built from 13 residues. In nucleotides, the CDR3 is TGTGCCAGCAGCCCCGGGGGCACCGGGGAGCTGTTTTTT. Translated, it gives CASSPGGTGELFF. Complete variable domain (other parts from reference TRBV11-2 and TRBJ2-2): EAGVAQSPRYKIIEKRQSVAFWCNPISGHATLYWYQQILGQGPKLLIQFQNNGVVDDSQLPKDRFSAERLKGVDSTLKIQPAKLEDSAVYLCASSPGGTGELFFGEGSRLTVL.

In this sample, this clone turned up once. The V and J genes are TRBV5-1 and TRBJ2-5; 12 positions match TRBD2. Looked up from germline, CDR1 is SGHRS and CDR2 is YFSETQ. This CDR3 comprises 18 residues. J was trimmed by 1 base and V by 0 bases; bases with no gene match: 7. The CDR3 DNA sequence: TGCGCCAGCAGCTTGGCCAAGACTAGCGGGGGTTCCCAAGAGACCCAGTACTTC. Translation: CASSLAKTSGGSQETQYF.

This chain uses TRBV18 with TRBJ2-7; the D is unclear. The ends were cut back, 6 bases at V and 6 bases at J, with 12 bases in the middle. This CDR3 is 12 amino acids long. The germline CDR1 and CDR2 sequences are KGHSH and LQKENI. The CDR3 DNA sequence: TGTGCCAGCTCGGCAGGAGACCTCGAGCAGTACTTC. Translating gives CASSAGDLEQYF.

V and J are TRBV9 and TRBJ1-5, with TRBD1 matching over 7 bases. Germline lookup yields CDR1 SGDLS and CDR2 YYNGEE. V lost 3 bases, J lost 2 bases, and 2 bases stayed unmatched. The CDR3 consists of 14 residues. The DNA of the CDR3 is TGTGCCAGCAGCGACAGGGGAGGCAATCAGCCCCAGCATTTT. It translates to CASSDRGGNQPQHF.

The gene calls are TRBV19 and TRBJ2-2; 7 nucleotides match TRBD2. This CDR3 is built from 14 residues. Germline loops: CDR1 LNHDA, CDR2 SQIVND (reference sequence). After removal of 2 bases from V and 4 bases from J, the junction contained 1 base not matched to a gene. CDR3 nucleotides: TGTGCCAGTAGTATAATAGCGGGCACCGGGGAGCTGTTTTTT. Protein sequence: CASSIIAGTGELFF.

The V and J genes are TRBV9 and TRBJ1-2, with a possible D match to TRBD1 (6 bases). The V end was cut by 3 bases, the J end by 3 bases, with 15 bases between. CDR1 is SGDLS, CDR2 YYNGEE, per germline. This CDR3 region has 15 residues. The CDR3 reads CASSGRGQRDYGYTF. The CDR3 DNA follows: TGTGCCAGCAGCGGACGCGGACAGAGAGACTATGGCTACACCTTC. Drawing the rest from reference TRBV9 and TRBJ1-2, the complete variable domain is DSGVTQTPKHLITATGQRVTLRCSPRSGDLSVYWYQQSLDQGLQFLIQYYNGEERAKGNILERFSAQQFPDLHSELNLSSLELGDSALYFCASSGRGQRDYGYTFGSGTRLTVV.

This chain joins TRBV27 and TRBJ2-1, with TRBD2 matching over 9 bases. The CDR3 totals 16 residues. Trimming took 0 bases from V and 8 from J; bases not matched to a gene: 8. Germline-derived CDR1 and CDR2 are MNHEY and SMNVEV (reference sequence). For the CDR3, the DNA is TGTGCCAGCAGTTTATCAACGGCGGGAGGGCCGCATGAGCAGTTCTTC. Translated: CASSLSTAGGPHEQFF.

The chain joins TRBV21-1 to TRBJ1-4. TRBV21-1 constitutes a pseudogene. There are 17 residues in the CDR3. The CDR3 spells CASSSAGGEATNEKLFF. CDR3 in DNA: TGTGCCAGCAGCTCCGCCGGGGGAGAGGCAACTAATGAAAAACTGTTTTTT.

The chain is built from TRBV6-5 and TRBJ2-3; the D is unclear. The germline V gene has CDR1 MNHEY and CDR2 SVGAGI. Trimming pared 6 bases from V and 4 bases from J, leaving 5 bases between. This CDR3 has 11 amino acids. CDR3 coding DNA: TGTGCCAGCAGAAAATCAGATACGCAGTATTTT. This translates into CASRKSDTQYF.

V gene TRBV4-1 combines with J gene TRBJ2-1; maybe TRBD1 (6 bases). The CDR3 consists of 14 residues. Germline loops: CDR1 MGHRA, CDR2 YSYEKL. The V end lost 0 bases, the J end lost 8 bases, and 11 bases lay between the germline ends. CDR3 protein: CASSQEPGVDEQFF. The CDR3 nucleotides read TGCGCCAGCAGCCAAGAGCCAGGGGTGGATGAGCAGTTCTTC.